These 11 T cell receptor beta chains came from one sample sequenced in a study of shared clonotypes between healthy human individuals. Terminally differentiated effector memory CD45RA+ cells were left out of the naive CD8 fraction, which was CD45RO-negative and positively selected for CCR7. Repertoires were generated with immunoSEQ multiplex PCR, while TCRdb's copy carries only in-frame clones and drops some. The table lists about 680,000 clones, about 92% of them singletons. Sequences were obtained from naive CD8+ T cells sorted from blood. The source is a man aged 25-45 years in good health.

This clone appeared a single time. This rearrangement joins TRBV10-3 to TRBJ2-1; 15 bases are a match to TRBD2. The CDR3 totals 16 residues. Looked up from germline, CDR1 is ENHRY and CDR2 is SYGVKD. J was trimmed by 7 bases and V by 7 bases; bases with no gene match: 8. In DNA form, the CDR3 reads TGTGCCATCAATGGACTAGCGGGAGGGTTCGAAAATGAGCAGTTCTTC. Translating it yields CAINGLAGGFENEQFF.

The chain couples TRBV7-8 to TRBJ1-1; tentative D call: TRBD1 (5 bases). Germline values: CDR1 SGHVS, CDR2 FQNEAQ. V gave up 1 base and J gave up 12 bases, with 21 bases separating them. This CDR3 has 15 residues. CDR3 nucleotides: TGTGCCAGCAGCTTAGGCCTCCGGGGGTTGCATGGGACTTTCTTT. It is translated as CASSLGLRGLHGTFF. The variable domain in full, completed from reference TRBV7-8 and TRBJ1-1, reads GAGVSQSPRYKVAKRGQDVALRCDPISGHVSLFWYQQALGQGPEFLTYFQNEAQLDKSGLPSDRFFAERPEGSVSTLKIQRTQQEDSAVYLCASSLGLRGLHGTFFGQGTRLTVV.

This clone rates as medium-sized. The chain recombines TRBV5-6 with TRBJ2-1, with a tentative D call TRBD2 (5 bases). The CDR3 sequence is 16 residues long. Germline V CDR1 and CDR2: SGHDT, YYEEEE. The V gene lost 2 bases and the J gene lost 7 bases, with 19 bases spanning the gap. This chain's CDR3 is CASSFSALWERNEQFF. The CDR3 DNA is TGTGCCAGCAGCTTCTCGGCTCTCTGGGAGCGGAATGAGCAGTTCTTC.

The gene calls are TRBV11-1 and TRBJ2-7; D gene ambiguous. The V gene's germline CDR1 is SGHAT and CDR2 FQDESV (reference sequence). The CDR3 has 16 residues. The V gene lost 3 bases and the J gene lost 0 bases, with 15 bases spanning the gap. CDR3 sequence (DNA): TGTGCCAGCAGCTTCTTCAGTGTGGCGGCCTCCTACGAGCAGTACTTC. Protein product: CASSFFSVAASYEQYF.

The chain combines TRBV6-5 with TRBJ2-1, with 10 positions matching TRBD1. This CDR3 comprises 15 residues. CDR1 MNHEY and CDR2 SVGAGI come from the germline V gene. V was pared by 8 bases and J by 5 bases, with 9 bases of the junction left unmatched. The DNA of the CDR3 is TGTGCCAGCGGGTATTCCGGGACAGGGGACAATGAGCAGTTCTTC. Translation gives CASGYSGTGDNEQFF.

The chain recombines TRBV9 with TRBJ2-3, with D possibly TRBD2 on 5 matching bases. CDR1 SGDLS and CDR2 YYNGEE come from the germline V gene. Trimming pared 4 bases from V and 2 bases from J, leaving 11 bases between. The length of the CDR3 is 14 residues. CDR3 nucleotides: TGTGCCAGCAGCTTAGGAGGTTCCACAGATACGCAGTATTTT. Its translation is CASSLGGSTDTQYF.

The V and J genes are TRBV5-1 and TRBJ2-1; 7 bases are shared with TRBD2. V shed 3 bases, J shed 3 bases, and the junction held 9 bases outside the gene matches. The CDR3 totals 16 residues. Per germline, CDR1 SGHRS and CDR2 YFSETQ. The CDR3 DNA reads TGCGCCAGCAGCTCCCTGACTAGCACAGACTACAATGAGCAGTTCTTC. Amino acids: CASSSLTSTDYNEQFF. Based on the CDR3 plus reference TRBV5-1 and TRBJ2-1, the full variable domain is KAGVTQTPRYLIKTRGQQVTLSCSPISGHRSVSWYQQTPGQGLQFLFEYFSETQRNKGNFPGRFSGRQFSNSRSEMNVSTLELGDSALYLCASSSLTSTDYNEQFFGPGTRLTVL.

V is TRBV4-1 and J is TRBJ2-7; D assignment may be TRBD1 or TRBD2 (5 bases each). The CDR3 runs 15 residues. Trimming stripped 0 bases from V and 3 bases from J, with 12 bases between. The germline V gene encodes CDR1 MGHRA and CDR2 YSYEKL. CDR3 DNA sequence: TGCGCCAGCAGCCAAGAGGGGCTAGAGGGCTACGAGCAGTACTTC. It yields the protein CASSQEGLEGYEQYF.

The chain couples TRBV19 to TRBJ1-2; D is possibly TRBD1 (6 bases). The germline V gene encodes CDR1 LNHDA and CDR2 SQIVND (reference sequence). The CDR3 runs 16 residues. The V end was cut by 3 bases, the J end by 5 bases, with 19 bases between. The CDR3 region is CASSISPGGVYYGYTF. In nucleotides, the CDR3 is TGTGCCAGTAGTATCTCTCCGGGGGGCGTCTATTATGGCTACACCTTC.

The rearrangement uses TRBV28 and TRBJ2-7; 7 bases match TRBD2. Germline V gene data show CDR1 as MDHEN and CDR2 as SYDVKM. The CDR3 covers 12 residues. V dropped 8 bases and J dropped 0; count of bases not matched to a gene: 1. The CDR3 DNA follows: TGTGCCAGCCGGGACTACTCCTACGAGCAGTACTTC. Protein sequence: CASRDYSYEQYF.

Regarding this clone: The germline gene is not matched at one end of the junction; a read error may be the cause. Here the CDR3 DNA reads TGTGCCAGCAGTTACTCGGGGCAGCCACCTCACTTC. Its protein is CASSYSGQPPHF. The V gene is TRBV6-5, the J gene TRBJ2-7; maybe TRBD1 (5 bases). The CDR3 has 12 residues. CDR1 is MNHEY and CDR2 is SVGAGI in the germline V gene.